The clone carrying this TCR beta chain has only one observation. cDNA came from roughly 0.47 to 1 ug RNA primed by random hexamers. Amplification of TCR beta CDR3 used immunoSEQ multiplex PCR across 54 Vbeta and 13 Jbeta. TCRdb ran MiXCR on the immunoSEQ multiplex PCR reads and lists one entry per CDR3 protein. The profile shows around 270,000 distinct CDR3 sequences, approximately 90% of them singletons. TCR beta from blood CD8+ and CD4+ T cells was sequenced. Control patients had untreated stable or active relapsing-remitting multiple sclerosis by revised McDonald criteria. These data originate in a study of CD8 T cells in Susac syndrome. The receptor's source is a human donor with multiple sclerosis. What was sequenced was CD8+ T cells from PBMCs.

The CDR3 region is CASSFSTEYEQYF. Written as DNA, the CDR3 is TGTGCCAGCAGCTTCTCTACGGAATACGAGCAGTACTTC. The chain joins TRBV7-2 to TRBJ2-7; D is unresolved. CDR1 SGHTA and CDR2 FQGNSA come from the germline V gene. The CDR3 covers 13 residues. V was trimmed by 3 bases and J by 4 bases, leaving 10 bases between them.